This T cell receptor (beta chain) is from a study of identical twins. Study-wide results and limits: Conclusions were drawn cross-sectionally by statistical analysis, without following the same donors. Twins showed weaker excess sharing in their beta out-of-frame sequences. Low generation probability was overrepresented in out-of-frame alpha sequences shared by twins.

This clonotype was seen only a few times. What it binds is unknown. cDNA molecules carried unique molecular identifiers, and template switching added a universal primer site. TCRdb itself ran the 5' RACE reads through MiXCR, one entry per CDR3 protein. The data contain around 1.7 million distinct CDR3 sequences, less than 40% of them seen just once; the ten biggest clones take up under 0.35%. Germline V gene sequence: CDR1 KGHDR, CDR2 SFDVKD. This CDR3 has 14 residues. V was cut by 4 bases and J by 10 bases, with 16 bases left in between. The TCR comes from a newborn girl in good health. V is TRBV24-1 and J is TRBJ2-1; D is possibly TRBD2 (7 bases). The sample taken for sequencing was cord blood. In nucleotides, the CDR3 is TGTGCCACCAGTGAGGGGGGGCGGGAAGGCGAGCAGTTCTTC. Translating it yields CATSEGGREGEQFF.